This T cell receptor beta chain was recovered during a study of T and B cells in COVID-19 patients (dated by TCRdb to the early 2020s). For the wider study: Using TRB and IGH repertoire sequencing of peripheral blood, the study characterized adaptive immunity in COVID-19 patients who had active infection or had recovered. An age-matched reference group of 39 healthy donors negative for COVID-19 antibodies served as the comparison for repertoire analyses. A recovered cohort included some 19 patients who provided about 20 samples, and most of these patients had mild to moderate COVID-19 treated on an outpatient basis. Comorbidities linked to unfavorable COVID-19 outcome were present in about 90% of the roughly 20 patients in the active-infection cohort. The TCR and BCR sequence repository comprised under 45 patients and approximately 64 time points, with over 7 million TCR sequences analysed. Because samples were available both during active disease and after recovery, a couple of patients were counted in both the recovered and the active cohorts. Of the approximately 21 patients in the active-infection cohort, 12 were critically ill and needed mechanical ventilation or ECMO. Patients in the recovered cohort had a median age of 34 years, compared with 67 years for patients in the active-infection cohort. As many as 9 follow-up blood samples were taken per patient, and some of the samples covered different disease stages within the same individual.

Genomic DNA extracted from blood, in amounts of about 240-550 ng, served as the starting material for amplifying TRB repertoires. About this clonotype: There is no known antigen for this receptor. Per-base quality was not reported, and no clone a single base away is much larger than it.

On the study overall, not on this receptor specifically: The cohort was considered too small for HLA contributions to COVID-19 susceptibility or severity to be assessed. It was stated that prospective validation of the reported TCR clusters was required before the clusters could be put to clinical use. Few blood samples were available from mildly ill patients while symptoms were present or from severe cases at early time points. TRB repertoires were found to be highly clonal in active COVID-19, whereas diversity and richness at recovery were found to rise above healthy donor levels. A total of 2,331 TCR clusters were exclusive to the recovered cohort, and approximately 31 of those clusters were low-pGen clusters. In patients with COVID-19, the usage of TRBV/TRBJ genes was reported to be strongly skewed. Specific T cell subsets (CD4+/Treg/CD8+) and sorted SARS-CoV-2-responsive or tetramer+ T cells had not yet been sequenced, with those experiments still ongoing.

These reads were obtained on an Illumina MiSeq. Multiplex PCR with BIOMED2 TRB-A/B primer pools was used to amplify TRB rearrangements. Two consecutive PCRs added Illumina-compatible adapters and 7-nucleotide sample barcodes to the amplicons. Phusion HS II polymerase was used for all library PCRs. Amplicons were gel-purified with the NucleoSpin Gel and PCR Clean-up kit, quantified on Qubit, and pooled at about 4 nM. Amplicon pool quality was checked on an Agilent 2100 Bioanalyzer before Illumina next-generation sequencing. In the original analysis: Annotation of TRB rearrangements was done in MiXCR 3.0.8 with the default MiXCR reference library. Sequences with fewer than 2 reads and non-productive reads were filtered out, and every unique CDR3 nucleotide sequence was treated as a single clone. R 3.5.1 was used to calculate clonality, diversity, richness and V-J gene usage. GLIPH2 was used for TCR clustering by CDR3 similarity, and generation probabilities were calculated by OLGA. Only GLIPH2 clusters containing at least four unique TCR clonotypes present in at least three individuals were kept. TCRdb reprocessed the public reads (quality trimming at Q25 with fastp, clone calling with MiXCR) and kept in-frame beta chains. Rows are combined by CDR3 protein, so each entry shows the most common genes and DNA. TCRdb's processing, not the authors' own work, is the source of the V and J calls. In this sample the table shows approximately 10,000 distinct CDR3 sequences, about 31% of which occur a single time. The ten largest make up roughly 30% of the sample.

The germline V gene supplies CDR1 SGHTA and CDR2 FQGNSA. The CDR3 holds 16 amino acids from the cysteine to the phenylalanine. The retained sequence is limited to the CDR3, 48 bases, with the frame set at the first base. V sheds 2 bases and J sheds 2 bases, leaving 15 bases between their ends. Sequenced: blood. The clonotype was recovered from a human donor who had recovered from COVID-19. The V and J segments used are TRBV7-2 and TRBJ2-5, with a weak D call of TRBD1 (7 bases match). The CDR3 loop reads CASSLSGAGGQETQYF. The DNA sequence reads TGTGCCAGCAGCTTATCAGGAGCAGGGGGGCAAGAGACCCAGTACTTC.